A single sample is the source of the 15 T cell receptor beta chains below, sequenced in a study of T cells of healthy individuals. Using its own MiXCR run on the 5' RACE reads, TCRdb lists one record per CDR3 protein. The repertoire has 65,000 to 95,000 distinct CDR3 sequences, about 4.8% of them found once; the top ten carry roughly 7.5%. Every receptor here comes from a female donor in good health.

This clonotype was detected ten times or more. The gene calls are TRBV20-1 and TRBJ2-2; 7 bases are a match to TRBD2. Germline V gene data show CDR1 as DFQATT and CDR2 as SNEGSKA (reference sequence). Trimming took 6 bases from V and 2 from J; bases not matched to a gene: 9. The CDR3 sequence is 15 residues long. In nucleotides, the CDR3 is TGCAGTGCGCCAAGGGGCGGGAGAAACACCGGGGAGCTGTTTTTT. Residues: CSAPRGGRNTGELFF.

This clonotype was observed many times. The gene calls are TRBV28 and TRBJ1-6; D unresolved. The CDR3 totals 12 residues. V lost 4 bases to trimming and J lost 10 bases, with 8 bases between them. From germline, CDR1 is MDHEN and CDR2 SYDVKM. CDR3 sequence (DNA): TGTGCCAGCAGTTCTACCGACTCACCCCTCCACTTT. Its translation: CASSSTDSPLHF. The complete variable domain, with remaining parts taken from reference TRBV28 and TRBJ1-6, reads DVKVTQSSRYLVKRTGEKVFLECVQDMDHENMFWYRQDPGLGLRLIYFSYDVKMKEKGDIPEGYSVSREKKERFSLILESASTNQTSMYLCASSSTDSPLHFGNGTRLTVT.

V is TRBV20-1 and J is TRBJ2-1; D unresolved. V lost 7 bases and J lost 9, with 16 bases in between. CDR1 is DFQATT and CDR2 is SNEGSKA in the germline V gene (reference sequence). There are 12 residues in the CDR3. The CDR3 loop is CSVWTGDREQFF. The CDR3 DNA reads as TGCAGTGTCTGGACGGGCGATCGTGAGCAGTTCTTC.

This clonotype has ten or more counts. CDR3 sequence: CASSHDTLAGNTEAFF. In DNA form, the CDR3 reads TGTGCCAGCAGCCATGACACGCTAGCTGGGAACACTGAAGCTTTCTTT. The rearrangement uses TRBV13 and TRBJ1-1; no reliable D call. CDR1 PRHDT and CDR2 FYEKMQ come from the germline V gene (reference sequence). This CDR3 contains 16 residues. V lost 5 bases and J lost 1, with 17 bases in between.

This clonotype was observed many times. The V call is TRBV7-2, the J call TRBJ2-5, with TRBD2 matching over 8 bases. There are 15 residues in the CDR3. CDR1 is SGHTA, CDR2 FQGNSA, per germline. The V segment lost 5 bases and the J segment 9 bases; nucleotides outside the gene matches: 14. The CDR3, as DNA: TGTGCCAGCAGCCCGAGCGGGAGCGTTTTATTGGCCCAGTACTTC. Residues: CASSPSGSVLLAQYF.

CDR3: CASSPSLGLETQYF. The CDR3 nucleotides are TGTGCCAGCTCACCTTCATTAGGGTTAGAGACCCAGTACTTC. The genes are TRBV18 and TRBJ2-5; D gene unclear. The CDR3 is 14 residues long. CDR1 is KGHSH and CDR2 is LQKENI in the germline V gene. Trimming pared 3 bases from V and 4 bases from J, leaving 12 bases between. Complete variable domain (other parts from reference TRBV18 and TRBJ2-5): NAGVMQNPRHLVRRRGQEARLRCSPMKGHSHVYWYRQLPEEGLKFMVYLQKENIIDESGMPKERFSAEFPKEGPSILRIQQVVRGDSAAYFCASSPSLGLETQYFGPGTRLLVL.

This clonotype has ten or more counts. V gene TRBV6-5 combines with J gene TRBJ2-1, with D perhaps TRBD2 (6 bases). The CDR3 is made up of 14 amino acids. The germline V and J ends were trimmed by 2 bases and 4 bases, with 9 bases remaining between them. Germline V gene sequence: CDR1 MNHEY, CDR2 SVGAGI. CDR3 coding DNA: TGTGCCAGCAGTTACGGGACTGCATACAATGAGCAGTTCTTC. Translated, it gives CASSYGTAYNEQFF.

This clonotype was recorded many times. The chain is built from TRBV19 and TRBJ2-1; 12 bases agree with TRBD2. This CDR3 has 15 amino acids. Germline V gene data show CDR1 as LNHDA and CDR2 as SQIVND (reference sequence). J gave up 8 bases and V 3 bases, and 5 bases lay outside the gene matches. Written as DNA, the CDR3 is TGTGCCAGTAGTATCGAACTAGCGGGAGGTCATGAGCAGTTCTTC. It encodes CASSIELAGGHEQFF.

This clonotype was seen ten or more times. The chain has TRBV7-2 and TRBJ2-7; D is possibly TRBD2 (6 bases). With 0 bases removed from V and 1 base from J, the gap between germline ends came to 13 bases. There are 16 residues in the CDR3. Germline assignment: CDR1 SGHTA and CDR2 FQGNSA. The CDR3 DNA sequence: TGTGCCAGCAGCTTAGCGGGGGACTTCAGTTCCTACGAGCAGTACTTC. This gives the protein CASSLAGDFSSYEQYF.

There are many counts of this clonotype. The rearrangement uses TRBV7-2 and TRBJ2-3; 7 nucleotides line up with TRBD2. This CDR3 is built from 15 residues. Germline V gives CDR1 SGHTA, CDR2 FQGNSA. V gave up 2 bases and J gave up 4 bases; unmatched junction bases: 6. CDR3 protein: CASSLRRELSDTQYF. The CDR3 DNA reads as TGTGCCAGCAGCTTACGGCGGGAGCTCTCAGATACGCAGTATTTT. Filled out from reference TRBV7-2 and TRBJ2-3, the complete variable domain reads GAGVSQSPSNKVTEKGKDVELRCDPISGHTALYWYRQSLGQGLEFLIYFQGNSAPDKSGLPSDRFSAERTGGSVSTLTIQRTQQEDSAVYLCASSLRRELSDTQYFGPGTRLTVL.

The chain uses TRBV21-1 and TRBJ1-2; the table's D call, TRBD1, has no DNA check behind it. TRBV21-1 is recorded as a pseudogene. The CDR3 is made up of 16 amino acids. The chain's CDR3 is CASSKFRVRESYGYTF. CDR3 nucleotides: TGTGCCAGCAGCAAATTTCGTGTCAGGGAGTCCTATGGCTACACCTTC.

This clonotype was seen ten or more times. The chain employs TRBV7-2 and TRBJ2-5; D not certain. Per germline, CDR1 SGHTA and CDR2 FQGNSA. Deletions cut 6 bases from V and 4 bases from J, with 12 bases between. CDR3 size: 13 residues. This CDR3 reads CASRRGTGETQYF. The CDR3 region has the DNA TGTGCCAGCAGAAGAGGTACGGGAGAGACCCAGTACTTC.

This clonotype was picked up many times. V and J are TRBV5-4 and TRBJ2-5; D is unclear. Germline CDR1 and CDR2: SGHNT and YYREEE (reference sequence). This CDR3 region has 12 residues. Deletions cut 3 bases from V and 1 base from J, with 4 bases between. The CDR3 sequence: CASSSLQETQYF. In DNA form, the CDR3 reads TGTGCCAGCAGCTCCCTCCAAGAGACCCAGTACTTC.

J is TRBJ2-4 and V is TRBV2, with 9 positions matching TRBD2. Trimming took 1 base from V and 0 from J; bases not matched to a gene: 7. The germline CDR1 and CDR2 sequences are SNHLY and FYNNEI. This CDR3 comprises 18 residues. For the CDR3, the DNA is TGTGCCAGCAGTGAAGTTAAACTAGCGGGTAAAGCCAAAAACATTCAGTACTTC. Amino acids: CASSEVKLAGKAKNIQYF.

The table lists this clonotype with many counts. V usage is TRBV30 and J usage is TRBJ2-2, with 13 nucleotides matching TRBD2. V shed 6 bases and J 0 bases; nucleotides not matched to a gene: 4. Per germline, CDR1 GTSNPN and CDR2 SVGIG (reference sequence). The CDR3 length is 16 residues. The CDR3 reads CACGLAGAANTGELFF. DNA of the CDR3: TGTGCCTGTGGACTAGCGGGGGCCGCGAACACCGGGGAGCTGTTTTTT.